The source of this T cell receptor beta chain is a study of persistence of HIV-infected CD4 T cells. V was pared by 2 bases and J by 8 bases, with 8 bases of the junction left unmatched. This CDR3 has 15 residues. Germline V CDR1 and CDR2: LNHDA, SQIVND (reference sequence). Anti-CD3/anti-CD28 beads served as a nonspecific positive control stimulus. CD4+ T cells upregulating both CD40 ligand and CD69 were sorted as responding cells. To note about this clone: What it binds is not known.

The immunoSEQ assay was version 4, run in survey mode. Clones were read by immunoSEQ multiplex PCR, and TCRdb kept only the in-frame ones, dropping some. The sample consists of roughly 41,000 clones, 80% to 90% of them appearing once. The chain recombines TRBV19 with TRBJ2-1, with 8 bases lining up with TRBD2. Sequences were derived from CD4+ T cells sorted from PBMCs after approximately 20-hour stimulation, sampled from a patient who received antiretroviral therapy. This clonotype was sampled from an adult man with HIV who was CMV-seropositive. The CDR3 here is CASSIRRTSIDEQFF. CDR3 nucleotide sequence: TGTGCCAGTAGTATACGACGGACTAGCATCGATGAGCAGTTCTTC.